This TCR beta chain was retrieved from a study of T cell changes during pregnancy in multiple sclerosis. Per germline, CDR1 GTSNPN and CDR2 SVGIG (reference sequence). The CDR3 runs 13 residues. V gave up 3 bases and J gave up 10 bases, with 18 bases separating them. This table comes from immunoSEQ multiplex PCR, and its TCRdb copy is limited to in-frame clones, with some not included. Of about 110,000 clones listed, about 90% are singletons. The J gene is TRBJ1-1, the V gene TRBV30, with a weak D call TRBD1 (6 bases). Sequencing was performed on peripheral blood, taken before pregnancy. The TCR comes from a female donor with multiple sclerosis, enrolled in a pregnancy study. The CDR3 nucleotides read TGTGCCTGGAGGTTACAGGGTTTTAAAGGAGCTTTCTTT. Encoded protein: CAWRLQGFKGAFF. Variable domain in full (rest from reference TRBV30 and TRBJ1-1): SQTIHQWPATLVQPVGSPLSLECTVEGTSNPNLYWYRQAAGRGLQLLFYSVGIGQISSEVPQNLSASRPQDRQFILSSKKLLLSDSGFYLCAWRLQGFKGAFFGQGTRLTVV.